This T cell receptor beta chain was recorded in a study of radiotherapy plus CTLA-4 blockade in lung cancer. The wider study: Objective responses were seen in around 19% of patients, disease control in more than 30%.

The V and J ends lost 5 bases and 5 bases respectively, with 15 bases between them. Germline V CDR1 and CDR2: SGHVS, FNYEAQ. The CDR3 has 15 residues. Findings and caveats of the study: Dynamics of early blood T cell clones, together with interferon-beta, were reportedly the best predictors of response.

Produced via immunoSEQ multiplex PCR; TCRdb's table is partial and in-frame only. In the table there are more than 80,000 clones, roughly 84% of which are singletons. Each patient with chemo-refractory metastatic non-small-cell lung cancer was treated with focal radiation plus CTLA-4 blockade using ipilimumab. A note on this clone: Its antigen is undetermined. The sample holds other DNA sequences that translate to the same CDR3.

The TCR originated in a human donor with non-small cell lung cancer that progressed on radiotherapy plus ipilimumab. Some clones in this sample may be carry-over from other donors' samples. The sequenced sample was peripheral blood, obtained from a patient treated with radiotherapy plus ipilimumab. The chain uses TRBV7-6 and TRBJ1-4; D uncertain. In nucleotides, the CDR3 is TGTGCCAGCAGCCTAGGTCCGCATACGAATGAAAAACTGTTTTTT. Translating it yields CASSLGPHTNEKLFF.